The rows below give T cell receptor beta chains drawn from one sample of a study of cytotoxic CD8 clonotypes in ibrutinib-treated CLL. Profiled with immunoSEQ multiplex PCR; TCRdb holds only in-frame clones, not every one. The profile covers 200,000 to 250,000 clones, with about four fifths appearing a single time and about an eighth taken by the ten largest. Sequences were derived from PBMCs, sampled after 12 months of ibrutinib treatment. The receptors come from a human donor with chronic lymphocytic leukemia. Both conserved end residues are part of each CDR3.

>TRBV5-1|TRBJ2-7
CASSPAGATGVEQYF
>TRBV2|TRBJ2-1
CASTVNEQFF
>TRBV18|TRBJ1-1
CASSPGPGNTEAFF
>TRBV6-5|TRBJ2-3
CASSYLTGPRHTQYF
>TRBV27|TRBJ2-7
CASSLEGSSYEQYF
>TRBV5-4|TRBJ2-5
CASSPGTAIGETQYF
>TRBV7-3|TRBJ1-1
CASSFSGRTEAFF
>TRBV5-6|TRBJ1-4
CASSLRGVLGDEKLFF
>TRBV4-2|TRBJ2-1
CASSQVDFNEQFF
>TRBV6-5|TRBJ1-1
CASARLNTEAFF
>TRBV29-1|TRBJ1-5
CSVEVGNSNQPQHF
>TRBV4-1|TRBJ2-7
CASSQSGGGSYEQYF
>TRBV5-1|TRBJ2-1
CASSLDRYYEQFF
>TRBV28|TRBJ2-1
CASSSGGTSGYNEQFF
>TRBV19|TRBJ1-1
CASRDMGTTEAFF
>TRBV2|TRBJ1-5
CASSATSGQPQHF
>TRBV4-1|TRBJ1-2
CASRDRALSNYGYTF
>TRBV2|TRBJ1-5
CASSVQSNQPQHF
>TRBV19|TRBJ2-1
CASSKSSGYNEQFF
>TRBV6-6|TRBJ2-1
CASSYPGGYEQFF
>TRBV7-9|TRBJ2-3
CASSFGGTDTQYF
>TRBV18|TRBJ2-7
CASSPSPGYEQYF